This T cell receptor beta chain was captured by sequencing in a study of blood T cell repertoires in COVID-19. The method was immunoSEQ multiplex PCR; TCRdb's version includes in-frame clones alone and lacks a portion of them. Among roughly 55,000 clones, 65% to 85% were seen once, and the ten largest hold under 15%. Trimming took off 5 bases at V and 6 bases at J, with 10 bases between the two ends. Germline V gene lookup returns CDR1 SNHLY and CDR2 FYNNEI. The CDR3 runs 13 residues. This clone was picked up a small number of times. The specimen was peripheral blood. This clonotype originated in a human donor with active or convalescent COVID-19. The donor label of this sample is uncertain. V usage is TRBV2 and J usage is TRBJ2-2, with D possibly matching TRBD2 (6 bases). DNA for the CDR3: TGTGCCAGCAGTCAAAGGGAGGCCGGGGAGCTGTTTTTT. Translating gives CASSQREAGELFF.